The subject of this entry is one T cell receptor (beta chain). Sequencing was performed with immunoSEQ multiplex PCR; in TCRdb, only in-frame clones are kept and a portion is missing. The sample lists fewer than 250,000 clones; over 75% were seen once. The V end lost 1 base, the J end lost 5 bases, and 8 bases lay between the germline ends. The CDR3 sequence is 13 residues long. Looked up from germline, CDR1 is SEHNR and CDR2 is FQNEAQ (reference sequence). This specimen belongs to a study of blood T cell repertoires in COVID-19. Background on the study: From T cells, B-cell-depleted T cells, or PBMCs came the material, which was cDNA or gDNA.

The sequenced sample was peripheral blood. The sequence came from a man between 50 and 59 years old with COVID-19, enrolled during active disease. The J gene is TRBJ2-5, the V gene TRBV7-9, with D perhaps matching TRBD2 (6 bases). The CDR3 bases are TGTGCCAGCAGCTTAGTGAGCGGGGAGACCCAGTACTTC. It specifies CASSLVSGETQYF.